This T cell receptor beta chain was sequenced during a study of metastatic and nonmetastatic thyroid tumors. Study information: Patients with malignant and benign thyroid disease provided blood and tumor or nodule tissue, whose repertoires were compared. General study results and limits: When malignant thyroid tumors were compared with benign nodules, TCR beta diversity was reportedly significantly higher in the malignant tumors. This held in both blood and tumor samples.

The CDR3 spans 16 residues. Trimming cost V 7 bases and J 6 bases, with 24 bases left between them. The germline CDR1 and CDR2 sequences are MNHNS and SASEGT. Authors' methods: For papillary thyroid cancer, a distant-metastasis classifier was constructed from CDR3 differences observed across clinicopathological groups. TCRdb re-processed the PCR reads through MiXCR. These V and J calls derive from TCRdb rather than the authors' analysis. The table records under 35,000 clones, approximately 19% of them present only once. None of the patients had undergone any treatment ahead of thyroid surgery. This clone has only a few counts. The antigen is undetermined.

The sequenced sample consisted of blood. The TCR comes from a female donor with papillary thyroid cancer or a benign thyroid nodule (not recorded which). Some clones in this sample may be carry-over from other donors' samples. The chain has TRBV6-1 and TRBJ1-2; possible D gene TRBD1, 6 bases. Here the CDR3 reads CASNRMGTGMNHGYTF. The CDR3 DNA is TGTGCCAGCAATCGTATGGGAACAGGGATGAATCATGGCTACACCTTC.